This T cell receptor beta chain was documented in a study of blood T cell repertoires in COVID-19. Per the original data handling: Cell counts per sample came from amplifying reference gene primers. TCRdb's table, derived via immunoSEQ multiplex PCR, lists solely in-frame clones and lacks some. V and J calls plus clone size are reproduced from that table; the DNA served to infer D and trimming. The table lists a few hundred thousand clones, around nine tenths of them singletons, with 1% in the top ten. Material for sequencing was PBMCs or T cells enriched from blood (not recorded which). The sequence was collected from a woman aged 25-40 years who had been exposed to COVID-19.

CDR3: CASSLGDRGPNQPQHF. The CDR3 nucleotides are TGTGCCAGCAGCTTAGGAGACAGGGGCCCGAATCAGCCCCAGCATTTT. The rearrangement links TRBV7-9 to TRBJ1-5; 8 positions match TRBD1. There are 16 residues in the CDR3. CDR1 and CDR2 (germline): SEHNR, FQNEAQ (reference sequence). J gave up 4 bases and V 1 base, and 6 bases lay outside the gene matches.